Presented here are 5 T cell receptor beta chains from one specimen sequenced in a study of PD-1 blockade in classical Hodgkin lymphoma. TCRdb's copy holds only in-frame clones and misses some; the assay was immunoSEQ multiplex PCR. The sample has under 100,000 clones, roughly 88% seen once; the top ten hold 12%. All patients relapsed after autologous stem cell transplantation, and brentuximab vedotin exposure varied. The sample in question was peripheral blood mononuclear cells (PBMCs), obtained at baseline. The source of these receptors is a human donor with classical Hodgkin lymphoma.

The chain is built from TRBV7-8 and TRBJ1-1; the D is unclear. CDR3 length equals 14 residues. V was shortened by 3 bases and J by 1 base, with 9 bases between the two germline ends. Germline V CDR1 and CDR2: SGHVS, FQNEAQ. The CDR3 loop is CASSFRARNTEAFF. Written as DNA, the CDR3 is TGTGCCAGCAGCTTTCGTGCCAGGAACACTGAAGCTTTCTTT.

V is TRBV5-4 and J is TRBJ2-7, with 9 bases matching TRBD2. Looked up from germline, CDR1 is SGHNT and CDR2 is YYREEE (reference sequence). V was pared by 0 bases and J by 7 bases, with 11 bases of the junction left unmatched. This CDR3 spans 16 amino acids. Here the CDR3 DNA reads TGTGCCAGCAGCTTGGGCGGGGCGGGAGGGCTTCTGGAGCAGTACTTC. Translated, it gives CASSLGGAGGLLEQYF.

This chain uses TRBV12-5 with TRBJ2-7; 7 bases are a match to TRBD1. CDR3 length: 15 residues. V dropped 0 bases and J dropped 3; count of bases not matched to a gene: 5. Germline-derived CDR1 and CDR2 are LGHNT and FRNRAP. The CDR3 DNA is TGTGCTAGTGGTTTGGTACGGGACAGTAGCTACGAGCAGTACTTC. Protein: CASGLVRDSSYEQYF.

This clone appeared a single time. The CDR3 spells CASSVPGGAKNEQFF. The DNA of the CDR3 is TGTGCCAGCAGTGTACCAGGGGGCGCAAAAAATGAGCAGTTCTTC. V usage is TRBV2 and J usage is TRBJ2-1; 8 nucleotides match TRBD1. CDR3 length equals 15 residues. V shed 4 bases and J 7 bases; nucleotides not matched to a gene: 9. The V gene's germline CDR1 is SNHLY and CDR2 FYNNEI. The full variable domain, rest sourced from reference TRBV2 and TRBJ2-1, is EPEVTQTPSHQVTQMGQEVILRCVPISNHLYFYWYRQILGQKVEFLVSFYNNEISEKSEIFDDQFSVERPDGSNFTLKIRSTKLEDSAMYFCASSVPGGAKNEQFFGPGTRLTVL.

The V gene is TRBV2, the J gene TRBJ1-1, with D unclear. This CDR3 spans 15 amino acids. Germline values: CDR1 SNHLY, CDR2 FYNNEI. Trimming pared 4 bases from V and 0 bases from J, leaving 12 bases between. CDR3 loop: CASSVYGTMNTEAFF. The CDR3 DNA sequence: TGTGCCAGCAGTGTGTACGGAACCATGAACACTGAAGCTTTCTTT.